This TCR beta chain was recorded in a study of OX40 agonist ivuxolimab in advanced cancers. Study context: Patients were 65% to 85% male with ages roughly 20 to 90, mean roughly 64. Previous treatment with anti-PD-1, anti-PD-L1 or anti-CTLA-4 therapy was allowed; roughly 40% had received some.

To note about this clone: What it recognizes is unknown.

Sequenced by immunoSEQ multiplex PCR; TCRdb stores in-frame clones only, minus some. The data hold over 40,000 clones, with roughly 84% observed a single time. The germline CDR1 and CDR2 sequences are SGHNT and YENEEA. There are 16 residues in the CDR3. V was clipped by 5 bases and J by 9 bases; unmatched bases: 14. Study-level points and caveats: CD4+ T cells averaged fewer expanded clones than CD8+ T cells.

This sample comprised CD4+ or CD8+ T cells sorted from blood, obtained in a trial of the OX40 agonist ivuxolimab. The chain has TRBV11-3 and TRBJ2-1; 9 bases map to TRBD2. The TCR comes from an adult with an advanced solid tumor such as melanoma, head and neck, liver or kidney cancer. CDR3: CASSHGGAGGPLEQFF. In DNA form, the CDR3 reads TGTGCCAGCAGCCATGGAGGTGCGGGAGGGCCACTTGAGCAGTTCTTC.